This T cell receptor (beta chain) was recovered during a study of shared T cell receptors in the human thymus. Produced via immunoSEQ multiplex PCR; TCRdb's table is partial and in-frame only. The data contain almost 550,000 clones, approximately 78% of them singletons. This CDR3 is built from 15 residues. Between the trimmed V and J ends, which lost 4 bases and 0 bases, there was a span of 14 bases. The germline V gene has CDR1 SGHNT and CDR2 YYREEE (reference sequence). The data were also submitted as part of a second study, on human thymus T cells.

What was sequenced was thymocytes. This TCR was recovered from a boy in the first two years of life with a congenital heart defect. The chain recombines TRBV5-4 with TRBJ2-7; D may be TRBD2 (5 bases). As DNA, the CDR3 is TGTGCCAGCAGCCCCTGGGGAGAGATCTCCTACGAGCAGTACTTC. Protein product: CASSPWGEISYEQYF.